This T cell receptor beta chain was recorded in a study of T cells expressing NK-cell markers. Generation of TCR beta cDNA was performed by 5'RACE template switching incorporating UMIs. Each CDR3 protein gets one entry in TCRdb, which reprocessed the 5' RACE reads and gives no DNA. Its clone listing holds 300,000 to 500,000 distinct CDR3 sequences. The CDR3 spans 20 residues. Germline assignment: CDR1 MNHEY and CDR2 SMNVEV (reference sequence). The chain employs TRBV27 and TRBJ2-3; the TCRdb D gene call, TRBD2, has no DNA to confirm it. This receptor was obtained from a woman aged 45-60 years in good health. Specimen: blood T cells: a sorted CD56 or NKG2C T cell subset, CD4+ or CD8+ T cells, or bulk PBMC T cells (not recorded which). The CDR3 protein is CASSPYPPGGREGVTDTQYF.